The 32 T cell receptor beta chains listed next were all sequenced from one sample in a study of shared clonotypes between healthy human individuals. The table came from immunoSEQ multiplex PCR; TCRdb's copy has only in-frame clones and leaves some out. The data contain about 560,000 clones, roughly four fifths of them singletons. The sample taken for sequencing was PBMCs. The receptors derive from a middle-aged woman in good health. Some clones in this sample may be carry-over from other donors' samples.

Notes on this clone: This probably arose from a read error, given a far larger clone one base away. The V and J genes are TRBV11-2 and TRBJ2-1; 7 bases align to TRBD2. Germline CDR1 SGHAT, CDR2 FQNNGV. This CDR3 has 12 amino acids. CDR3 sequence reads: CASSPGGTRQLF. The CDR3 DNA follows: TGTGCCAGCAGCCCCGGGGGGACCCGGCAGCTCTTC.

This rearrangement joins TRBV19 to TRBJ1-5; no reliable D call. The CDR3 runs 13 residues. The germline V gene encodes CDR1 LNHDA and CDR2 SQIVND (reference sequence). Trimming left V 5 bases short and J 0 bases short, with 5 bases between. The CDR3 region is CASSADSNQPQHF. In nucleotides, the CDR3 is TGTGCCAGTAGTGCGGATAGCAATCAGCCCCAGCATTTT.

This chain links TRBV19 with TRBJ2-7, with 9 nucleotides matching TRBD1. Per the germline V gene, CDR1 is LNHDA and CDR2 is SQIVND (reference sequence). The junction had 8 bases not matched to a gene; V was cut back by 6 bases and J by 2 bases. This CDR3 spans 15 amino acids. CDR3 coding DNA: TGTGCCAGTAGCACACGGGGACAGGGCCCCTACGAGCAGTACTTC. As protein: CASSTRGQGPYEQYF. The entire variable domain, with the rest obtained from reference TRBV19 and TRBJ2-7, is as follows: DGGITQSPKYLFRKEGQNVTLSCEQNLNHDAMYWYRQDPGQGLRLIYYSQIVNDFQKGDIAEGYSVSREKKESFPLTVTSAQKNPTAFYLCASSTRGQGPYEQYFGPGTRLTVT.

The CDR3 nucleotides read TGTGCCAGCAGCTCGGGACAGGGGTATACCGAGCAGTACTTC. Translation: CASSSGQGYTEQYF. The chain carries TRBV5-4 and TRBJ2-7; 10 bases agree with TRBD1. This CDR3 is 14 amino acids long. Germline loops: CDR1 SGHNT, CDR2 YYREEE (reference sequence). Unmatched junction bases numbered 6, after V lost 3 bases and J lost 6 bases.

The chain links TRBV7-3 to TRBJ2-3; 7 bases fit TRBD2. Germline CDR1 is SGHTA and CDR2 is FQGTGA. CDR3 length: 18 residues. Germline trimming cut 4 bases from V and 0 bases from J; bases unmatched to any gene: 13. The chain's CDR3 is CASSSPGHREVSTDTQYF. In nucleotides, the CDR3 is TGTGCCAGCAGCTCCCCGGGGCACCGGGAGGTAAGCACAGATACGCAGTATTTT.

The rearrangement uses TRBV6-5 and TRBJ2-5; 15 bases align to TRBD2. The V gene's germline CDR1 is MNHEY and CDR2 SVGAGI. CDR3 size: 16 residues. With V trimmed by 4 bases and J by 4 bases, 4 bases remained unmatched. This chain's CDR3 is CASSSGLAGGGETQYF. The CDR3 bases are TGTGCCAGCAGTTCCGGACTAGCGGGAGGGGGAGAGACCCAGTACTTC.

V usage is TRBV5-6 and J usage is TRBJ1-1; 12 nucleotides align to TRBD1. Germline trimming cut 4 bases from V and 4 bases from J; bases unmatched to any gene: 5. This CDR3 is built from 15 residues. Germline assignment: CDR1 SGHDT and CDR2 YYEEEE. The CDR3 bases are TGTGCCAGCAGCAGCCCGGGACAGGGGGCCACTGAAGCTTTCTTT. It encodes CASSSPGQGATEAFF.

This clone has only one observation. The chain employs TRBV27 and TRBJ1-2; 7 positions agree with TRBD1. J gave up 5 bases and V 2 bases, and 8 bases lay outside the gene matches. The CDR3 extends over 15 amino acids. CDR1 MNHEY and CDR2 SMNVEV come from the germline V gene (reference sequence). In DNA form, the CDR3 reads TGTGCCAGCAGTTTAGTAGAGGGGGCGGGTTATGGCTACACCTTC. Amino acid sequence: CASSLVEGAGYGYTF.

Remarks on this clone: This probably arose from a read error, given a far larger clone one base away. Distinct nucleotide sequences in the sample also encode this CDR3. The chain uses TRBV30 and TRBJ1-1, with D perhaps matching TRBD1 (6 bases). From germline, CDR1 is GTSNPN and CDR2 SVGIG (reference sequence). The CDR3 extends over 13 amino acids. The CDR3 loop is CAWAVGGATEAFF. As DNA, the CDR3 is TGTGCCTGGGCCGTCGGGGGGGCCACTGAAGCTTTCTTC.

This rearrangement joins TRBV30 to TRBJ1-2; TRBD1 is a possible D gene (6 bases). V lost 3 bases and J lost 4, with 12 bases in between. The germline gives CDR1 GTSNPN, CDR2 SVGIG (reference sequence). The CDR3 covers 13 residues. The CDR3 bases are TGTGCCTGGAGCGGGGGCGCCAGCTATGGCTACACCTTC. Its translation is CAWSGGASYGYTF.

V usage is TRBV5-5 and J usage is TRBJ1-5; the match to TRBD1 covers 7 bases. CDR1 SGHKS and CDR2 YYEKEE come from the germline V gene (reference sequence). This CDR3 is built from 15 residues. V gave up 0 bases and J gave up 6 bases; unmatched junction bases: 6. The CDR3 protein is CASSLGWDSLQPQHF. Here the CDR3 DNA reads TGTGCCAGCAGCTTGGGTTGGGACAGCCTTCAGCCCCAGCATTTT.

This chain links TRBV5-6 with TRBJ1-5; maybe TRBD1 (6 bases). V shed 0 bases and J shed 4 bases, with 11 bases lying between them. Germline loops: CDR1 SGHDT, CDR2 YYEEEE. This CDR3 has 15 amino acids. CDR3: CASSLVGGSNQPQHF. CDR3 DNA sequence: TGTGCCAGCAGCTTGGTGGGGGGCTCTAATCAGCCCCAGCATTTT.

V is TRBV4-2 and J is TRBJ1-1; D gene unclear. The CDR3 has 13 amino acids. The germline V gene has CDR1 LGHNA and CDR2 YNFKEQ. V was clipped by 4 bases and J by 1 base, with 7 bases between them. The DNA for the CDR3 is TGTGCCAGCAGCCTGGGTAAGAACACTGAAGCTTTCTTT. This translates into CASSLGKNTEAFF.

The genes are TRBV30 and TRBJ2-2; maybe TRBD1 (6 bases). Germline CDR1 and CDR2: GTSNPN and SVGIG (reference sequence). V lost 4 bases and J lost 4, with 13 bases in between. This CDR3 contains 14 residues. The DNA for the CDR3 is TGTGCCTGGACGGGGCAGGGGACCACCGGGGAGCTGTTTTTT. This encodes CAWTGQGTTGELFF.

The chain employs TRBV7-2 and TRBJ2-1; 8 bases are shared with TRBD2. Trimming at V came to 5 bases and at J to 10 bases, leaving 16 bases not matched to a gene. Germline V gives CDR1 SGHTA, CDR2 FQGNSA. This CDR3 is 16 amino acids long. Here the CDR3 DNA reads TGTGCCAGCAGCAGTACCGGGACTAGTGTGATGGGAGAGCAGTTCTTC. Protein product: CASSSTGTSVMGEQFF.

Many counts were recorded for this clone. This sequence joins TRBV12-5 and TRBJ1-5; weak D call: TRBD1 (5 bases). The germline gives CDR1 LGHNT, CDR2 FRNRAP. V gave up 5 bases and J gave up 2 bases, with 16 bases separating them. This CDR3 contains 16 residues. The CDR3 DNA reads as TGTGCTAGTGGTATCTCGGGATTAGGGGGCAATCAGCCCCAGCATTTT. Translated: CASGISGLGGNQPQHF.

The chain uses TRBV30 and TRBJ1-4; 7 positions match TRBD1. The V segment lost 0 bases and the J segment 7 bases; nucleotides outside the gene matches: 8. Per germline, CDR1 GTSNPN and CDR2 SVGIG (reference sequence). This CDR3 is 15 amino acids long. The CDR3 is CAWSVKGAGGEKLFF. The CDR3 DNA reads TGTGCCTGGAGTGTCAAGGGGGCAGGTGGTGAAAAACTGTTTTTT.

A note on this clone: A much larger clonotype is one base distant, so this may be a read error. The chain uses TRBV6-1 and TRBJ2-6, with a possible D match to TRBD1 (5 bases). This CDR3 is built from 15 residues. CDR1 and CDR2 (germline): MNHNS, SASEGT. Here the CDR3 DNA reads TGTGCCAGCAGCGCTGACCCCTCTGGGGCCAGCGTCCTGACTTTC. Residues: CASSADPSGASVLTF.

This clone appeared a few times. The J gene is TRBJ1-4, the V gene TRBV19; D is perhaps TRBD1 (5 bases). Germline lookup yields CDR1 LNHDA and CDR2 SQIVND (reference sequence). The CDR3 has 14 amino acids. Trimming took off 3 bases at V and 4 bases at J, with 9 bases between the two ends. This CDR3 reads CASSMGRINEKLFF. The CDR3 bases are TGTGCCAGTAGTATGGGACGGATTAATGAAAAACTGTTTTTT.

About this clone itself: The same CDR3 can be traced to other DNA sequences in this sample. The V and J genes are TRBV29-1 and TRBJ2-3; D is perhaps TRBD2 (5 bases). The germline CDR1 and CDR2 sequences are SQVTM and ANQGSEA. The CDR3 length is 12 residues. V lost 3 bases to trimming and J lost 3 bases, with 7 bases between them. The CDR3: CSVDSGTDTQYF. Here the CDR3 DNA reads TGCAGCGTTGATTCGGGGACAGATACGCAGTATTTT.

The rearrangement joins TRBV11-3 to TRBJ2-3; the D gene is possibly TRBD1 (6 bases). There are 14 residues in the CDR3. With 3 bases removed from V and 2 bases from J, the gap between germline ends came to 9 bases. Germline CDR1 and CDR2: SGHNT and YENEEA. The CDR3 DNA follows: TGTGCCAGCAGCTTGGGGGCTTCCACAGATACGCAGTATTTT. It is translated as CASSLGASTDTQYF.

The chain employs TRBV5-6 and TRBJ1-5, with D possibly matching TRBD1 (5 bases). CDR3 length: 10 residues. The ends were cut back, 5 bases at V and 15 bases at J, with 12 bases in the middle. Per the germline V gene, CDR1 is SGHDT and CDR2 is YYEEEE. CDR3 residues: CASRSGTRHF. In nucleotides, the CDR3 is TGTGCCAGCAGATCCGGGACGAGGCATTTT. Using reference TRBV5-6 and TRBJ1-5 for the parts outside the CDR3, the full variable domain is DAGVTQSPTHLIKTRGQQVTLRCSPKSGHDTVSWYQQALGQGPQFIFQYYEEEERQRGNFPDRFSGHQFPNYSSELNVNALLLGDSALYLCASRSGTRHFGDGTRLSIL.

The J gene is TRBJ2-7, the V gene TRBV19, with TRBD2 as a possible D gene (6 bases). Germline lookup yields CDR1 LNHDA and CDR2 SQIVND (reference sequence). Trimming stripped 4 bases from V and 3 bases from J, with 19 bases between. CDR3 length: 16 amino acids. CDR3 sequence reads: CASSTARGRSYYEQYF. Written as DNA, the CDR3 is TGTGCCAGTAGTACCGCCCGAGGGAGGAGTTACTACGAGCAGTACTTC.

The chain joins TRBV11-2 to TRBJ1-2; the match to TRBD1 covers 9 bases. V lost 5 bases and J lost 7; bases outside the gene matches: 14. Germline values: CDR1 SGHAT, CDR2 FQNNGV. This CDR3 region has 16 residues. The CDR3 is CASSVPYRGRRPGYTF. As DNA, the CDR3 is TGTGCCAGCAGCGTACCGTACAGGGGGCGTCGGCCTGGCTACACCTTC.

The chain employs TRBV28 and TRBJ1-1, with D maybe TRBD1 (6 bases). Germline V gene sequence: CDR1 MDHEN, CDR2 SYDVKM. Trimming took 2 bases from V and 5 from J, leaving 12 bases between them. This CDR3 contains 14 residues. The DNA for the CDR3 is TGTGCCAGCAGTTTAAGGGGGGGCCGGACTGAAGCTTTCTTT. It codes for CASSLRGGRTEAFF.

Concerning this clone itself: A read error is likely here: a far larger clone is one base away. The identical CDR3 is also encoded by other nucleotide sequences in the sample. The genes are TRBV30 and TRBJ2-2; no definite D call. V was cut by 2 bases and J by 11 bases, with 18 bases left in between. This CDR3 spans 14 amino acids. Germline-derived CDR1 and CDR2 are GTSNPN and SVGIG (reference sequence). In DNA form, the CDR3 reads TGTGCCTGGAGTCGGGTAGGGTTGTACGGAGAGCTGTTTTTT. Protein: CAWSRVGLYGELFF. Full variable domain (missing parts from reference TRBV30 and TRBJ2-2): SQTIHQWPATLVQPVGSPLSLECTVEGTSNPNLYWYRQAAGRGLQLLFYSVGIGQISSEVPQNLSASRPQDRQFILSSKKLLLSDSGFYLCAWSRVGLYGELFFGEGSRLTVL.

This sequence joins TRBV11-2 and TRBJ2-5; either TRBD1 or TRBD2 may supply D (5 bases each). CDR1 is SGHAT, CDR2 FQNNGV, per germline. Trimming shortened V by 5 bases and J by 4 bases, and 11 bases separated the two germline ends. CDR3 length: 13 residues. In nucleotides, the CDR3 is TGTGCCAGCAGCCAGGGACCGAGAGAGACCCAGTACTTC. Protein sequence: CASSQGPRETQYF.

The V gene is TRBV5-1, the J gene TRBJ2-1, with TRBD2 identical over 16 bases. J was trimmed by 6 bases and V by 2 bases; bases with no gene match: 2. Per germline, CDR1 SGHRS and CDR2 YFSETQ. This CDR3 is built from 16 residues. CDR3 residues: CASSFGTSGRVNEQFF. The CDR3 bases are TGCGCCAGCAGCTTCGGGACTAGCGGGAGGGTCAATGAGCAGTTCTTC.

The CDR3 loop is CASSHSMGWQDTYEQYF. CDR3 nucleotide sequence: TGCGCCAGCAGCCATTCTATGGGGTGGCAGGATACCTACGAGCAGTACTTC. This chain joins TRBV4-1 and TRBJ2-7; D is unresolved. Germline CDR1 MGHRA, CDR2 YSYEKL. The CDR3 extends over 17 amino acids. The V end lost 3 bases, the J end lost 2 bases, and 20 bases lay between the germline ends.

The chain combines TRBV27 with TRBJ2-7; 9 nucleotides agree with TRBD1. V lost 6 bases to trimming and J lost 10 bases; unmatched junction nucleotides: 7. The CDR3 contains 12 residues. The germline V gene encodes CDR1 MNHEY and CDR2 SMNVEV (reference sequence). CDR3 residues: CASSMGQGLQYF. The CDR3 DNA is TGTGCCAGCAGCATGGGACAGGGTCTTCAGTACTTC.

The J gene is TRBJ2-1, the V gene TRBV19, with 7 bases lining up with TRBD2. Germline trimming cut 0 bases from V and 1 base from J; bases unmatched to any gene: 3. This CDR3 region has 16 residues. The germline V gene encodes CDR1 LNHDA and CDR2 SQIVND (reference sequence). The CDR3, as DNA: TGTGCCAGTAGTATAGATGGCGGGAGTTCCTACAATGAGCAGTTCTTC. This codes for CASSIDGGSSYNEQFF.

Many counts were recorded for this clone. The chain combines TRBV5-6 with TRBJ1-4, with D unclear. Per germline, CDR1 SGHDT and CDR2 YYEEEE. V lost 0 bases and J 5 bases, leaving 5 bases between the germline ends. The CDR3 has 13 residues. CDR3 nucleotides: TGTGCCAGCAGCTTGGGTATGAATGAAAAACTGTTTTTT. It translates to CASSLGMNEKLFF. The complete variable domain, with remaining parts taken from reference TRBV5-6 and TRBJ1-4, reads DAGVTQSPTHLIKTRGQQVTLRCSPKSGHDTVSWYQQALGQGPQFIFQYYEEEERQRGNFPDRFSGHQFPNYSSELNVNALLLGDSALYLCASSLGMNEKLFFGSGTQLSVL.